This entry describes one TCR beta chain. The antigen remains unidentified. This PCR relied on a set of 60 Vbeta primers and 13 Jbeta primers. Produced via immunoSEQ multiplex PCR; TCRdb's table is partial and in-frame only. The sample table sets out about 200,000 clones. From germline, CDR1 is DFQATT and CDR2 SNEGSKA (reference sequence). Trimming removed 0 bases at V and 8 bases at J, with 7 bases between. The CDR3 covers 11 residues. This sample was included in a study of cytomegalovirus exposure and HLA in healthy donors. Background on the study: Among around 200 million T cells, an earlier analysis found about 100 million unique TCR beta sequences. Study findings and constraints: TCR beta V segments were, for the most part, productive about 87% or about 30% of the time in an earlier analysis.

This clonotype was sampled from a girl aged 2 to 9 in good health and CMV-seropositive. Sequencing used PBMCs. V and J are TRBV20-1 and TRBJ1-2; D gene ambiguous. CDR3 in amino acids: CSARDLEGYTF. Written as DNA, the CDR3 is TGCAGTGCTAGAGATCTGGAGGGCTACACCTTC.